One sample yielded the 8 T cell receptor beta chains listed below, sequenced in a study of radiotherapy plus CTLA-4 blockade in lung cancer. Profiled with immunoSEQ multiplex PCR; TCRdb holds only in-frame clones, not every one. The sample shows roughly 15,000 clones, around three quarters of them seen only once. The sequenced sample was peripheral blood, obtained from a patient treated with radiotherapy plus ipilimumab. The receptors were sampled from a human donor with non-small cell lung cancer whose response to radiotherapy plus ipilimumab could not be evaluated.

The chain couples TRBV27 to TRBJ1-4; D is ambiguous. Trimming shortened V by 6 bases and J by 5 bases, and 16 bases separated the two germline ends. The germline V gene encodes CDR1 MNHEY and CDR2 SMNVEV (reference sequence). This CDR3 comprises 15 residues. The chain's CDR3 is CASRAPGFLNEKLFF. The CDR3 nucleotides are TGTGCCAGCAGGGCCCCCGGGTTCCTGAATGAAAAACTGTTTTTT.

The V call is TRBV5-1, the J call TRBJ2-7; 7 bases line up with TRBD1. The trim removed 0 bases at V and 4 bases at J, leaving 4 bases unmatched. This CDR3 spans 14 amino acids. Looked up from germline, CDR1 is SGHRS and CDR2 is YFSETQ. CDR3 region: CASSLASGGYEQYF. In DNA, the CDR3 is TGCGCCAGCAGCTTGGCGTCAGGGGGATACGAGCAGTACTTC.

The chain carries TRBV27 and TRBJ1-2; 10 bases align to TRBD1. The CDR3 totals 15 residues. Germline values: CDR1 MNHEY, CDR2 SMNVEV (reference sequence). V lost 3 bases and J lost 6; bases outside the gene matches: 7. CDR3 region: CASSLGQGYSNGYTF. The DNA of the CDR3 is TGTGCCAGCAGTTTGGGACAGGGGTATTCGAATGGCTACACCTTC.

With regard to this clone: With only one base between it and a far larger clone, this is likely a read error. The same CDR3 also results from other DNA sequences found in this sample. The V and J genes are TRBV27 and TRBJ1-3, with TRBD1 matching 7 bases. V gave up 4 bases and J gave up 7 bases; unmatched junction bases: 4. The germline V gene encodes CDR1 MNHEY and CDR2 SMNVEV (reference sequence). The CDR3 is made up of 13 amino acids. The CDR3 DNA is TGTGCCAGCAGTTACAGGGGAGGTAACACCATATATTTT. Protein sequence: CASSYRGGNTIYF.

The chain couples TRBV9 to TRBJ1-3, with unresolved D. Germline V gene lookup returns CDR1 SGDLS and CDR2 YYNGEE. The CDR3 extends over 14 amino acids. Trimming stripped 0 bases from V and 0 bases from J, with 4 bases between. CDR3 protein: CASSVVDSGNTIYF. The CDR3, as DNA: TGTGCCAGCAGCGTAGTAGACTCTGGAAACACCATATATTTT.

The V and J genes are TRBV6-4 and TRBJ2-3, with TRBD1 identical over 7 bases. Trimming cost V 6 bases and J 3 bases; bases outside gene matches: 12. The CDR3 is 16 amino acids. Germline CDR1 MRHNA, CDR2 SNTAGT. CDR3 sequence reads: CASRGKGGDQTDTQYF. The CDR3 DNA follows: TGTGCCAGCAGGGGAAAAGGGGGCGATCAAACAGATACGCAGTATTTT.

In its sample, this clone was seen a few times. The V gene is TRBV10-3, the J gene TRBJ2-5; no clear D gene. V lost 0 bases to trimming and J lost 4 bases, with 15 bases between them. Germline V gene lookup returns CDR1 ENHRY and CDR2 SYGVKD. This CDR3 contains 16 residues. CDR3 sequence (DNA): TGTGCCATCAGTGAGTCGATAGGCAGGTCCGGAGAGACCCAGTACTTC. Residues: CAISESIGRSGETQYF.

The chain is built from TRBV7-2 and TRBJ2-5, with TRBD2 matching 10 bases. Germline CDR1 SGHTA, CDR2 FQGNSA. This CDR3 region has 15 residues. V lost 5 bases to trimming and J lost 1 base; unmatched junction nucleotides: 4. The CDR3 reads CASSPSGGVQETQYF. The DNA for the CDR3 is TGTGCCAGCAGCCCAAGCGGGGGGGTCCAAGAGACCCAGTACTTC.